Shown below are 6 T cell receptor beta chains from a single sample sequenced in a study of blood T cells in healthy people across ages. A sample-barcoded 5' primer and a J-beta primer mix were used in a second PCR of about 7 to 12 cycles. Using its own MiXCR run on the 5' RACE reads, TCRdb lists one record per CDR3 protein. The table lists approximately 670,000 distinct CDR3 sequences, approximately 40% of them singletons, with about 30% in the top ten. The specimen was blood. These receptors all come from an elderly man in good health.

This clonotype was detected many times. The rearrangement joins TRBV5-5 to TRBJ2-7; D is possibly TRBD1 (5 bases). The CDR3 loop spans 12 amino acids. Per germline, CDR1 SGHKS and CDR2 YYEKEE (reference sequence). V lost 2 bases, J lost 5 bases, and 8 bases lay in between. Here the CDR3 DNA reads TGTGCCAGCAGCTTCAGGGCAGACGAGCAGTACTTC. Its protein product is CASSFRADEQYF.

J is TRBJ2-7 and V is TRBV6-6; D perhaps matches TRBD1 (6 bases). The CDR3 totals 13 residues. V gave up 6 bases and J gave up 3 bases, with 12 bases separating them. The germline CDR1 and CDR2 sequences are MNHNY and SVGAGI (reference sequence). The CDR3: CASSPDRLYEQYF. Here the CDR3 DNA reads TGTGCCAGCAGCCCCGACAGGCTCTACGAGCAGTACTTC.

This sequence joins TRBV11-2 and TRBJ1-1; D gene ambiguous. Trimming pared 0 bases from V and 3 bases from J, leaving 8 bases between. Germline CDR1 is SGHAT and CDR2 is FQNNGV. The CDR3 length is 14 residues. CDR3 residues: CASSLDWGDTEAFF. CDR3 DNA: TGTGCCAGCAGCTTAGATTGGGGTGACACTGAAGCTTTCTTT.

At least ten counts were recorded for this clonotype. V and J are TRBV13 and TRBJ1-2; 7 positions match TRBD1. Germline CDR1 reads PRHDT; CDR2 reads FYEKMQ (reference sequence). V lost 5 bases, J lost 5 bases, and 8 bases stayed unmatched. The CDR3 consists of 14 residues. The CDR3 here is CASSRGTATYGYTF. The CDR3 coding sequence is TGTGCCAGCAGCCGCGGGACAGCTACTTATGGCTACACCTTC.

This clonotype has only a few counts. This chain links TRBV29-1 with TRBJ1-1; TRBD1 might be the D (6 bases). Germline V gene data show CDR1 as SQVTM and CDR2 as ANQGSEA. Trimming removed 5 bases from V and 6 bases from J, with 16 bases in between. The CDR3 runs to 13 residues. This CDR3 is CSVWQGRGSEAFF. CDR3 bases: TGCAGCGTTTGGCAGGGGAGGGGGTCTGAAGCTTTCTTT.

This clonotype was seen a handful of times. This rearrangement joins TRBV2 to TRBJ1-1; no definite D call. The CDR3 is made up of 13 amino acids. Germline CDR1 is SNHLY and CDR2 is FYNNEI. The ends were cut back, 6 bases at V and 1 base at J, with 9 bases in the middle. The CDR3 DNA reads TGTGCCAGCAGACAACATCCGAACACTGAAGCTTTCTTT. Its protein is CASRQHPNTEAFF. Variable domain in full (rest from reference TRBV2 and TRBJ1-1): EPEVTQTPSHQVTQMGQEVILRCVPISNHLYFYWYRQILGQKVEFLVSFYNNEISEKSEIFDDQFSVERPDGSNFTLKIRSTKLEDSAMYFCASRQHPNTEAFFGQGTRLTVV.